This T cell receptor beta chain was identified during a study of cytomegalovirus exposure and HLA in healthy donors. The PCR contained 60 Vbeta and 13 Jbeta primers. Here immunoSEQ multiplex PCR was the method, and the copy in TCRdb shows in-frame clones only, minus some. Of over 30,000 clones in the sample, about 63% were seen once. The V segment lost 6 bases and the J segment 4 bases; nucleotides outside the gene matches: 8. CDR1 SQVTM and CDR2 ANQGSEA come from the germline V gene. The CDR3 covers 13 residues. Study results and caveats: Cytomegalovirus association was assigned to some 160 TCR beta chains. A later examination showed that TCR association rates differed by HLA locus, with DRB1 most and HLA-C fewest.

Regarding this clone: Its antigen is not identified.

This sequence joins TRBV29-1 and TRBJ1-2; 7 bases are a match to TRBD1. The receptor comes from a man aged 45-60 years in good health and CMV-seropositive. The sequenced material came from PBMCs. CDR3 sequence (DNA): TGCAGCGTAGACACAGGGGCTAGCTATGGCTACACCTTC. As protein: CSVDTGASYGYTF.